This TCR beta chain emerged from a study of CD8+CD57+ T cells in acquired aplastic anemia. Germline V gene data show CDR1 as LNHNV and CDR2 as YYDKDF (reference sequence). The CDR3 spans 13 residues. Trimming left V 5 bases short and J 5 bases short, with 13 bases between. This clonotype was seen a handful of times. CD8+CD57+ cell expansion had been shown by flow cytometry in patients chosen for sequencing. TCR beta VDJ and CDR3 were profiled, and genomic DNA was the template. TCRdb re-analysed the reads in MiXCR, keeping a single row per CDR3 protein. The repertoire has some 92,000 distinct CDR3 sequences, roughly two thirds of them found once; the top ten carry approximately 65%.

The sequencing input was sorted CD4+, CD8+, or CD8+CD57+ T cells (not recorded which) from PBMCs. V gene TRBV15 combines with J gene TRBJ2-7; D is uncertain. The sequence came from a human donor with aplastic anemia. The DNA of the CDR3 is TGTGCCACCAGCGTGGGATCTTGGGACGAGCAGTACTTC. Its translation: CATSVGSWDEQYF.